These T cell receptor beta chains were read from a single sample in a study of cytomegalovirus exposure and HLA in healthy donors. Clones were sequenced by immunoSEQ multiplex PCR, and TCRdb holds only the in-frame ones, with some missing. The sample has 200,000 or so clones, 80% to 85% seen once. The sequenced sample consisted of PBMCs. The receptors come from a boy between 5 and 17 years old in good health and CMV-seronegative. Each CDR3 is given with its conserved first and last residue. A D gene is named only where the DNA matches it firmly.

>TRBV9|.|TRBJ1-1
CASSVGPGAYTEAFF
TGTGCCAGCAGCGTAGGGCCAGGGGCGTATACTGAAGCTTTCTTT
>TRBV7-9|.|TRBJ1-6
CASSLDSVNSPLHF
TGTGCCAGCAGCTTGGACAGTGTAAATTCACCCCTCCACTTT
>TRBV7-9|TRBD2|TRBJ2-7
CSSSLSGTSGRKSYEQYF
TGTTCCAGCAGCTTATCCGGGACTAGCGGGAGGAAAAGCTACGAGCAGTACTTC
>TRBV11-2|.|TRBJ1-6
CASSLVRGRRPLHF
TGTGCCAGCAGCTTAGTCCGTGGGAGGAGACCCCTCCACTTT
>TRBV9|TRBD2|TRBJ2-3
CASSVGSSGVTDTQYF
TGTGCCAGCAGCGTAGGGAGTAGCGGGGTCACAGATACGCAGTATTTT
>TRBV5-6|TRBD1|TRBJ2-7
CASSFVDRAEYEQYF
TGTGCCAGCAGCTTTGTGGACAGGGCGGAGTACGAGCAGTACTTC
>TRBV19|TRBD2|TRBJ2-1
CASSAGTSGGAVSLHEQFF
TGTGCCAGTAGTGCCGGGACTAGCGGGGGGGCCGTGTCGTTACATGAGCAGTTCTTC
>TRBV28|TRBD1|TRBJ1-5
CASSFPGQGRNQPQHF
TGTGCCAGCAGTTTTCCAGGACAGGGAAGGAATCAGCCCCAGCATTTT
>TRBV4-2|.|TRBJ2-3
CASSQDVTQYF
TGTGCCAGCAGCCAAGACGTTACGCAGTATTTT
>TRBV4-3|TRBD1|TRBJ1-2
CASSQDSAPGQGNYGYTF
TGCGCCAGCAGCCAAGATTCGGCCCCGGGACAGGGAAACTATGGCTACACCTTC